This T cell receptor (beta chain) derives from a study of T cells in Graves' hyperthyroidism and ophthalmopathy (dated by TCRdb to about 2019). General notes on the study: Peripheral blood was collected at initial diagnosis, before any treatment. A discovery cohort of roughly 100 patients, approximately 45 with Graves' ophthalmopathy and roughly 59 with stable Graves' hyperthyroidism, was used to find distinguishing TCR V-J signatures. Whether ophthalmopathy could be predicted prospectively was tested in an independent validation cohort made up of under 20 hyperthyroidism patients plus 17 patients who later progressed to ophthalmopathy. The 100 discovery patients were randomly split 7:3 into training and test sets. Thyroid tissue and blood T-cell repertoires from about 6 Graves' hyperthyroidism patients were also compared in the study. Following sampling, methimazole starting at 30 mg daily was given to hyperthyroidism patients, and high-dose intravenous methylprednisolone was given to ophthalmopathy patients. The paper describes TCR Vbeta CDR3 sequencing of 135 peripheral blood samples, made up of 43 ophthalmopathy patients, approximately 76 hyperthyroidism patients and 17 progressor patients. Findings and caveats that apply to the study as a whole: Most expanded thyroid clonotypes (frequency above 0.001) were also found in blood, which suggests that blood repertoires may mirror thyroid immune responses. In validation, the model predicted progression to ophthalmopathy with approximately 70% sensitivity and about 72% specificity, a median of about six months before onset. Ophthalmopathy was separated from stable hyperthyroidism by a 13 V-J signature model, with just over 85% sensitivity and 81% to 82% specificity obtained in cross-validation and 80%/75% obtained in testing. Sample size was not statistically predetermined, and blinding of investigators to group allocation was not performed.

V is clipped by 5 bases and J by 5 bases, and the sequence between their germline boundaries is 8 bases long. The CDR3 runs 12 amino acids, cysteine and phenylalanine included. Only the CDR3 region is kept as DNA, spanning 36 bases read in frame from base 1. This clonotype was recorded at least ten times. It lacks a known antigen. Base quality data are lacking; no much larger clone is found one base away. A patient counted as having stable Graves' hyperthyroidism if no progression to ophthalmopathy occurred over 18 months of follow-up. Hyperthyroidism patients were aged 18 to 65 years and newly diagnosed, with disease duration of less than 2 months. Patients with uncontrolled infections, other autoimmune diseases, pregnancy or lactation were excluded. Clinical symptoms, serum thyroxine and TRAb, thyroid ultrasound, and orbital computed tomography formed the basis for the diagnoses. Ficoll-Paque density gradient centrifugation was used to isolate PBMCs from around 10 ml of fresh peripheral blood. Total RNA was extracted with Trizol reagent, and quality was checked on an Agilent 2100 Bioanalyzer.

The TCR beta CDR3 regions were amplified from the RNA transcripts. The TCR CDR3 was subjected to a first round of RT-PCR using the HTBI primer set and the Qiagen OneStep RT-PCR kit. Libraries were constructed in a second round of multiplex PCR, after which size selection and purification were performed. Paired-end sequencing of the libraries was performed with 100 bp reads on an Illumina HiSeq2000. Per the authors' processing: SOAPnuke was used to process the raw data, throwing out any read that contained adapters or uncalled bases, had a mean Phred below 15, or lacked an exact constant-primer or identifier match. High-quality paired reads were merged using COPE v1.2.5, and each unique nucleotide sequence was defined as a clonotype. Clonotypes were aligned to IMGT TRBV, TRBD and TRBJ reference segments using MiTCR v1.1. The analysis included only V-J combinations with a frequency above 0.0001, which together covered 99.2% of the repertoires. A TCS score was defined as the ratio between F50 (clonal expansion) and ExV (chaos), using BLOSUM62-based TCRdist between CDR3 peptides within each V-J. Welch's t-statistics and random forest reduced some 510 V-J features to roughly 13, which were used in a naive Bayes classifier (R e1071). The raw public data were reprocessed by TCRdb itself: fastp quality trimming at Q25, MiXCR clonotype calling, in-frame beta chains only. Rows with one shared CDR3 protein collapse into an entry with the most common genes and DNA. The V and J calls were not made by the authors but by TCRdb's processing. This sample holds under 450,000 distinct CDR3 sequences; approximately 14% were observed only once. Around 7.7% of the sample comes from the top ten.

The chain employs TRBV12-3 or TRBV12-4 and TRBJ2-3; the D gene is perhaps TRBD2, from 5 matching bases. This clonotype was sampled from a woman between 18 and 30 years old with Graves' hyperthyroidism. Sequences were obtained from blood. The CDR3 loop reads CASSPAGDTQYF. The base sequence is TGTGCCAGCAGTCCCGCGGGAGATACGCAGTATTTT.